Below, 14 T cell receptor beta chains from the same sample are listed, as sequenced in a study of blood T cell repertoires in COVID-19 (TCRdb year 2020). Libraries were built with the immunoSEQ multiplex PCR assay. The table was pulled from immuneACCESS by TCRdb, which kept in-frame rearrangements only. Such tables lose some clones; where checked, under half of the loss comes from unresolved V genes, and the rest has no known cause. The sample profile shows 330,000 or so clones; about nine tenths of them were found once. The ten largest clones represent under 1.2% of the sample. The sequenced sample was PBMCs or T cells enriched from blood (not recorded which). The receptors originated from a woman in her twenties or thirties who had been exposed to COVID-19.

This clone was counted only a few times. The genes are TRBV19 and TRBJ1-3; D not resolved. V gave up 7 bases and J gave up 0 bases, with 4 bases separating them. Germline CDR1 LNHDA, CDR2 SQIVND (reference sequence). The length of the CDR3 is 12 residues. The CDR3 protein is CASTSSGNTIYF. The CDR3 DNA follows: TGTGCCAGTACGAGCTCTGGAAACACCATATATTTT.

This chain joins TRBV18 and TRBJ2-2, with D possibly being TRBD2 (6 bases). Germline V gives CDR1 KGHSH, CDR2 LQKENI. V was pared by 6 bases and J by 4 bases, with 18 bases between. This CDR3 has 16 residues. The CDR3 sequence: CASSPRSGDGTGELFF. As DNA, the CDR3 is TGTGCCAGCTCCCCCCGTTCGGGGGATGGCACCGGGGAGCTGTTTTTT.

This chain connects TRBV2 to TRBJ2-3, with a possible D match to TRBD1 (6 bases). Germline V gene data show CDR1 as SNHLY and CDR2 as FYNNEI. Deletions cut 6 bases from V and 3 bases from J, with 16 bases between. CDR3 length: 15 amino acids. The CDR3 sequence is CASRPVGAGTDTQYF. CDR3 sequence (DNA): TGTGCCAGCAGACCCGTGGGGGCGGGTACAGATACGCAGTATTTT.

This clone was seen once. Other DNA sequences within the sample encode an identical CDR3. V usage is TRBV18 and J usage is TRBJ1-1; 7 bases are a match to TRBD1. V was clipped by 3 bases and J by 2 bases; unmatched bases: 3. The CDR3 extends over 14 amino acids. Germline CDR1 and CDR2: KGHSH and LQKENI. CDR3 protein: CASSPRQGNTEAFF. Written as DNA, the CDR3 is TGTGCCAGCTCACCCCGACAGGGAAACACTGAAGCTTTCTTT. The variable domain in full, with the rest retrieved from reference TRBV18 and TRBJ1-1, is NAGVMQNPRHLVRRRGQEARLRCSPMKGHSHVYWYRQLPEEGLKFMVYLQKENIIDESGMPKERFSAEFPKEGPSILRIQQVVRGDSAAYFCASSPRQGNTEAFFGQGTRLTVV.

V and J are TRBV28 and TRBJ1-3; D remains unclear. The CDR3 has 14 amino acids. Germline CDR1 is MDHEN and CDR2 is SYDVKM. V lost 2 bases and J lost 4, with 9 bases in between. CDR3 nucleotides: TGTGCCAGCAGTTTAGAGGGAGGAGGAAACACCATATATTTT. As protein: CASSLEGGGNTIYF.

This rearrangement joins TRBV12-5 to TRBJ2-7, with 7 bases identical to TRBD1. Looked up from germline, CDR1 is LGHNT and CDR2 is FRNRAP. V shed 4 bases and J 3 bases; nucleotides not matched to a gene: 3. This CDR3 has 13 amino acids. CDR3 nucleotides: TGTGCTAGTGGTTACGGACAGGACTACGAGCAGTACTTC. This encodes CASGYGQDYEQYF.

V usage is TRBV7-9 and J usage is TRBJ1-6; tentative D call: TRBD1 (6 bases). Trimming removed 5 bases at V and 7 bases at J, with 21 bases between. The V gene's germline CDR1 is SEHNR and CDR2 FQNEAQ (reference sequence). This CDR3 has 17 amino acids. This CDR3 reads CASSQLAPGQINSPLHF. The CDR3 nucleotides read TGTGCCAGCAGCCAGCTTGCCCCCGGACAGATAAATTCACCCCTCCACTTT.

The rearrangement links TRBV16 to TRBJ2-1; a possible D gene is TRBD1 (6 bases). Germline V gene lookup returns CDR1 KGHSY and CDR2 FQNENV. The V end was cut by 1 base, the J end by 0 bases, with 10 bases between. The CDR3 length is 16 residues. The CDR3 DNA follows: TGTGCCAGCAGCCAATTTATACAGGGCTCCTACAATGAGCAGTTCTTC. Translation gives CASSQFIQGSYNEQFF.

In nucleotides, the CDR3 is TGTGCCAGCAGTCCGGGGACAGGGCGGACTGAAGCTTTCTTT. Its protein is CASSPGTGRTEAFF. The genes are TRBV27 and TRBJ1-1, with TRBD1 matching 9 bases. The CDR3 loop spans 14 amino acids. V lost 5 bases and J lost 5; bases outside the gene matches: 6. Germline CDR1 and CDR2: MNHEY and SMNVEV (reference sequence).

The CDR3 here is CSVGGLAVGGELFF. As DNA, the CDR3 is TGCAGCGTGGGGGGACTAGCGGTGGGCGGGGAGCTGTTTTTT. V is TRBV29-1 and J is TRBJ2-2; 11 positions agree with TRBD2. Germline CDR1 is SQVTM and CDR2 is ANQGSEA. The V segment lost 6 bases and the J segment 7 bases; nucleotides outside the gene matches: 7. The CDR3 loop spans 14 amino acids.

The CDR3 sequence is CASSQEGPGLYEQYF. CDR3 nucleotides: TGTGCCAGCAGCCAAGAAGGCCCAGGGTTGTACGAGCAGTACTTC. This chain links TRBV4-2 with TRBJ2-7; TRBD1 is a possible D gene (5 bases). CDR3 length equals 15 residues. Per germline, CDR1 LGHNA and CDR2 YNFKEQ. Trimming removed 0 bases from V and 4 bases from J, with 13 bases in between.

The CDR3 DNA reads TGCAGCGTTGGTCGGAACACTGAAGCTTTCTTT. Its translation is CSVGRNTEAFF. The rearrangement links TRBV29-1 to TRBJ1-1, with D unresolved. Germline values: CDR1 SQVTM, CDR2 ANQGSEA. The CDR3 consists of 11 residues. V was pared by 4 bases and J by 1 base, with 4 bases between.

This chain uses TRBV5-1 with TRBJ2-1, with 7 nucleotides matching TRBD2. Unmatched junction bases numbered 13, after V lost 7 bases and J lost 6 bases. CDR1 and CDR2 (germline): SGHRS, YFSETQ. CDR3 size: 15 residues. The CDR3 DNA reads TGCGCCAGCCTCCCTGGGGGAGGGCTTGGCAATGAGCAGTTCTTC. Translating it yields CASLPGGGLGNEQFF.

The chain is built from TRBV18 and TRBJ2-2; tentative D call: TRBD2 (6 bases). Germline V gene sequence: CDR1 KGHSH, CDR2 LQKENI. V lost 8 bases and J lost 5, with 15 bases in between. CDR3 length: 14 residues. CDR3 region: CASPLAGRTGELFF. CDR3 coding DNA: TGTGCCAGCCCCCTCGCGGGAAGGACCGGGGAGCTGTTTTTT. The full variable domain, its missing parts supplied by reference TRBV18 and TRBJ2-2, is NAGVMQNPRHLVRRRGQEARLRCSPMKGHSHVYWYRQLPEEGLKFMVYLQKENIIDESGMPKERFSAEFPKEGPSILRIQQVVRGDSAAYFCASPLAGRTGELFFGEGSRLTVL.